This T cell receptor (beta chain) was recovered during a study of PD-L1 blockade in urothelial cancer. The CDR3 covers 13 residues. V was clipped by 11 bases and J by 5 bases, with 17 bases between them. From germline, CDR1 is SNHLY and CDR2 FYNNEI. Sample time point: peripheral blood 6 weeks after treatment start. Sample numbers ranged from 1 to 8 per patient, encompassing pretreatment and on-treatment collections. Assay used: immunoSEQ multiplex PCR; TCRdb lists only in-frame clones, some missing. The sample lists tens of thousands of clones; about nine tenths were seen once. The J gene is TRBJ2-3, the V gene TRBV2; D not certain. The sample was PBMCs, taken around atezolizumab (anti-PD-L1) treatment. The receptor's source is a man aged 55-75 years with urothelial cancer. The CDR3 loop reads CAVSTLRLDTQYF. In DNA form, the CDR3 reads TGTGCCGTATCGACTCTACGGTTAGATACGCAGTATTTT. The full variable domain, in which reference TRBV2 and TRBJ2-3 provide the parts outside the CDR3, is EPEVTQTPSHQVTQMGQEVILRCVPISNHLYFYWYRQILGQKVEFLVSFYNNEISEKSEIFDDQFSVERPDGSNFTLKIRSTKLEDSAMYFCAVSTLRLDTQYFGPGTRLTVL.